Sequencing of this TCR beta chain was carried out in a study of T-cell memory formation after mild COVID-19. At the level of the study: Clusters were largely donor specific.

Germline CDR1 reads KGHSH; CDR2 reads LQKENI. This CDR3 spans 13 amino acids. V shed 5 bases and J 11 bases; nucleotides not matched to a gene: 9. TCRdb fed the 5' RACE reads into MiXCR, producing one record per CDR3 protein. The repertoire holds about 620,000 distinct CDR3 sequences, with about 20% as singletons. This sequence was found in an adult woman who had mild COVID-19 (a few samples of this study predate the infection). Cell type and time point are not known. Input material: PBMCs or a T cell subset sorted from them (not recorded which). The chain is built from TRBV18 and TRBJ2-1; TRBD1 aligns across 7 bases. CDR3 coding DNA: TGTGCCAGCTCAGCTGACAGGGTAAATCAGCAGTTCTTC. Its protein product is CASSADRVNQQFF.